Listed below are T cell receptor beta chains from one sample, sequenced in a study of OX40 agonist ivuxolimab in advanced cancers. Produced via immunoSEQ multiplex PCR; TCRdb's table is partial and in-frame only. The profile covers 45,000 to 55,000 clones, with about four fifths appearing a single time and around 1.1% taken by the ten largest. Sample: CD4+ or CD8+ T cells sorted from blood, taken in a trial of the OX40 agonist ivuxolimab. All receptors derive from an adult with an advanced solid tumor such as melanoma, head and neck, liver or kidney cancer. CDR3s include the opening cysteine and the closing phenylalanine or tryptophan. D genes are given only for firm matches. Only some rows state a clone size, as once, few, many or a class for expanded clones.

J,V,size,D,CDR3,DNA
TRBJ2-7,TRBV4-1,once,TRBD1,CASSQGLAGRGSGEQYF,TGCGCCAGCAGCCAAGGTTTAGCCGGCAGGGGGTCCGGGGAGCAGTACTTC
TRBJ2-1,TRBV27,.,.,CASTLIRSPHNEQFF,TGTGCCAGCACTTTGATTCGTAGCCCCCACAATGAGCAGTTCTTC
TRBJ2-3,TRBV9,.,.,CASSATPGATTDTQYF,TGTGCCAGCAGCGCCACGCCGGGGGCCACCACAGATACGCAGTATTTT
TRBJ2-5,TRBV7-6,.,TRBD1,CASSAPGQGRETQYF,TGTGCCAGCAGCGCGCCGGGACAGGGTCGGGAGACCCAGTACTTC
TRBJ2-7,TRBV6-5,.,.,CASSLGVGEQYF,TGTGCCAGCAGTTTGGGGGTAGGCGAGCAGTACTTC
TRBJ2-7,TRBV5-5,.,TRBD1,CASSPGQGAHEQYF,TGTGCCAGCAGCCCAGGACAGGGGGCCCACGAGCAGTACTTC
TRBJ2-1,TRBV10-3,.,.,CAIRIGPEQFF,TGTGCCATCAGGATAGGACCCGAGCAGTTCTTC
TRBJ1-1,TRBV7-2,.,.,CASSLVLTEAFF,TGTGCCAGCAGCTTAGTACTGACTGAAGCTTTCTTT
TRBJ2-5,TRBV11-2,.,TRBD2,CASSSPAGGKETQYF,TGTGCCAGCAGCTCCCCAGCGGGAGGGAAGGAGACCCAGTACTTC
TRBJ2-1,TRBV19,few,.,CASSIGGRGIMEQFF,TGTGCCAGTAGTATTGGGGGGAGGGGGATCATGGAGCAGTTCTTC
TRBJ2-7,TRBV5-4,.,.,CASSLEREGSEQYF,TGTGCCAGCAGCCTCGAACGTGAGGGGAGCGAGCAGTACTTC
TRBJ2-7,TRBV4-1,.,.,CASSQGPGNGRVGPYF,TGCGCCAGCAGCCAAGGGCCGGGAAATGGACGAGTGGGTCCGTACTTC
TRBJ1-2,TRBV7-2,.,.,CASTLVRGGNYGYTF,TGTGCCAGCACCTTAGTGCGAGGGGGTAACTATGGCTACACCTTC
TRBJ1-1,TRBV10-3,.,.,CAISDGGIPEAFF,TGTGCCATCAGCGATGGGGGTATCCCTGAAGCTTTCTTT
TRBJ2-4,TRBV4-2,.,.,CASSPEGQMKNIQYF,TGTGCCAGCAGCCCCGAAGGACAGATGAAAAACATTCAGTACTTC
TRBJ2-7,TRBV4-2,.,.,CASSQVGSEQYF,TGTGCCAGCAGCCAAGTTGGGAGCGAGCAGTACTTC
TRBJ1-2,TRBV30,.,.,CAWSVRPLNYGYTF,TGTGCCTGGAGTGTGCGACCACTAAACTATGGCTACACCTTC
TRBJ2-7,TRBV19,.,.,CASTPRGTTITYEQYF,TGTGCCAGTACCCCAAGGGGGACTACCATTACCTACGAGCAGTACTTC
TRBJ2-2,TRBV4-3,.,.,CASRRGGELFF,TGCGCCAGTAGGAGAGGAGGGGAGCTGTTTTTT
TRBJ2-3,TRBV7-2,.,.,CASSLGIETDTQYF,TGTGCCAGCAGCTTAGGTATTGAGACAGATACGCAGTATTTT
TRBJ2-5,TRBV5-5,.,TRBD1,CASSPGTGALGETQYF,TGTGCCAGCAGCCCAGGGACAGGGGCTCTGGGAGAGACCCAGTACTTC
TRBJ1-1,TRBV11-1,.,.,CASILIPPLGYPNTEAFF,TGTGCCAGCATCCTTATTCCCCCGCTGGGTTACCCGAACACTGAAGCTTTCTTT